This paragraph reports one T cell receptor (beta chain). The sample is drawn from a study of blood T cell repertoires in COVID-19. Here immunoSEQ multiplex PCR was the method, and the copy in TCRdb shows in-frame clones only, minus some. The data hold roughly 350,000 clones, with around 87% observed a single time. This CDR3 has 14 amino acids. Germline CDR1 reads LGHDT; CDR2 reads YNNKEL (reference sequence). The V gene lost 7 bases and the J gene lost 6 bases, with 18 bases spanning the gap. V usage is TRBV3-1 (or the pseudogene TRBV3-2) and J usage is TRBJ1-1; TRBD1 might be the D (6 bases). Sequenced material: peripheral blood. The TCR sequence derives from a woman between 50 and 59 years old with COVID-19, enrolled during active disease. CDR3 in amino acids: CASMEGGRGSEAFF. In nucleotides, the CDR3 is TGTGCCAGCATGGAGGGGGGGCGCGGGTCTGAAGCTTTCTTT.